A single sample gave rise to the 28 T cell receptor beta chains below, sequenced in a study of blood T cell repertoires in COVID-19. Some clones are missing from TCRdb's copy, which holds only in-frame ones; the method was immunoSEQ multiplex PCR. The sample holds some 350,000 clones, around four fifths seen once. Input material: peripheral blood. These receptor sequences come from a man aged 25 to 40 with active or convalescent COVID-19.

The chain joins TRBV5-1 to TRBJ2-7; TRBD2 matches 7 bases. After removal of 4 bases from V and 5 bases from J, the junction contained 12 bases not matched to a gene. The CDR3 covers 15 residues. Per germline, CDR1 SGHRS and CDR2 YFSETQ. In nucleotides, the CDR3 is TGCGCCAGCAGCCCCCTCCCCGCGGGAGCTCACGAGCAGTACTTC. It is translated as CASSPLPAGAHEQYF. The complete variable domain, with remaining parts taken from reference TRBV5-1 and TRBJ2-7, reads KAGVTQTPRYLIKTRGQQVTLSCSPISGHRSVSWYQQTPGQGLQFLFEYFSETQRNKGNFPGRFSGRQFSNSRSEMNVSTLELGDSALYLCASSPLPAGAHEQYFGPGTRLTVT.

The chain couples TRBV11-3 to TRBJ2-3; 10 bases fit TRBD2. Germline loops: CDR1 SGHNT, CDR2 YENEEA. The CDR3 spans 16 residues. J gave up 6 bases and V 5 bases, and 11 bases lay outside the gene matches. The CDR3 nucleotides are TGTGCCAGCAGCCTTCTTACTAGCGGGATGGCTGATACGCAGTATTTT. As protein: CASSLLTSGMADTQYF.

The V and J genes are TRBV15 and TRBJ1-1; TRBD1 matches at 7 bases. Per the germline V gene, CDR1 is LNHNV and CDR2 is YYDKDF (reference sequence). With 3 bases clipped from V and 7 bases from J, the junction kept 8 bases outside the gene matches. The CDR3 length is 14 residues. CDR3 sequence reads: CATSRAGGGVEAFF. CDR3 DNA: TGTGCCACCAGCAGGGCCGGAGGGGGCGTTGAAGCTTTCTTT.

The chain carries TRBV3-1 (or the pseudogene TRBV3-2) and TRBJ1-1; a weak D match, TRBD1 (5 bases). The CDR3 sequence is 17 residues long. Germline CDR1 reads LGHDT; CDR2 reads YNNKEL (reference sequence). V dropped 0 bases and J dropped 1 base, with 15 bases sitting between them. CDR3 nucleotides: TGTGCCAGCAGCCAAGAGGGGCCAGATCTGGAGAACACTGAAGCTTTCTTT. It yields the protein CASSQEGPDLENTEAFF.

The chain carries TRBV6-7 and TRBJ2-4, with D tentatively TRBD1 (5 bases). TRBV6-7 counts as an open reading frame of uncertain function. CDR3 size: 14 residues. With 6 bases removed from V and 6 bases from J, the gap between germline ends came to 15 bases. The CDR3 protein is CASSRQLLGNIQYF. The DNA for the CDR3 is TGTGCCAGCAGCCGACAGCTTTTGGGAAACATTCAGTACTTC.

The chain joins TRBV4-3 to TRBJ1-4; 9 nucleotides match TRBD1. V gave up 0 bases and J gave up 8 bases; unmatched junction bases: 7. The CDR3 has 16 residues. The germline V gene encodes CDR1 LGHNA and CDR2 YSLEER. This CDR3 is CASSQDPGQGKEKLFF. The DNA for the CDR3 is TGCGCCAGCAGCCAAGATCCGGGACAGGGTAAAGAAAAACTGTTTTTT.

This clone was seen just once. The chain carries TRBV4-3 and TRBJ1-4, with D possibly matching TRBD1 (5 bases). Between the trimmed V and J ends, which lost 4 bases and 8 bases, there was a span of 17 bases. The CDR3 consists of 15 residues. Germline lookup yields CDR1 LGHNA and CDR2 YSLEER. The CDR3 sequence is CASSPQGPGVEKLFF. CDR3 coding DNA: TGCGCCAGCAGCCCGCAGGGCCCTGGGGTAGAAAAACTGTTTTTT.

This clone was seen only once. The gene calls are TRBV18 and TRBJ1-3; 7 bases align to TRBD1. Germline V gene lookup returns CDR1 KGHSH and CDR2 LQKENI. The CDR3 length is 15 residues. The J segment lost 0 bases and the V segment lost 5 bases, leaving 4 bases of the junction unmatched. In DNA form, the CDR3 reads TGTGCCAGCTCAAGGACAGGAGACTCTGGAAACACCATATATTTT. It yields the protein CASSRTGDSGNTIYF. Variable domain in full (rest from reference TRBV18 and TRBJ1-3): NAGVMQNPRHLVRRRGQEARLRCSPMKGHSHVYWYRQLPEEGLKFMVYLQKENIIDESGMPKERFSAEFPKEGPSILRIQQVVRGDSAAYFCASSRTGDSGNTIYFGEGSWLTVV.

The rearrangement joins TRBV19 to TRBJ1-4; TRBD1 might be the D (5 bases). Deletions cut 3 bases from V and 5 bases from J, with 13 bases between. This CDR3 comprises 15 residues. From germline, CDR1 is LNHDA and CDR2 SQIVND (reference sequence). The chain's CDR3 is CASSMGGPQNEKLFF. Here the CDR3 DNA reads TGTGCCAGTAGTATGGGGGGACCCCAAAATGAAAAACTGTTTTTT.

Remarks on this clone: The sample carries other DNA sequences with the same CDR3. V and J are TRBV19 and TRBJ2-1; TRBD2 matches 10 bases. V lost 5 bases and J lost 2; bases outside the gene matches: 3. The germline V gene has CDR1 LNHDA and CDR2 SQIVND (reference sequence). This CDR3 has 15 amino acids. The CDR3 DNA reads TGTGCCAGTAGTTTAGCGGGAGGACCCTACAATGAGCAGTTCTTC. Its translation is CASSLAGGPYNEQFF.

The chain employs TRBV7-9 and TRBJ1-2, with TRBD1 matching over 12 bases. Germline-derived CDR1 and CDR2 are SEHNR and FQNEAQ (reference sequence). V was clipped by 1 base and J by 7 bases; unmatched bases: 7. This CDR3 region has 16 residues. CDR3 amino acids: CASSLGTRDRGLGYTF. In nucleotides, the CDR3 is TGTGCCAGCAGCTTAGGGACCCGGGACAGGGGGCTTGGCTACACCTTC.

V and J are TRBV27 and TRBJ1-5; D remains unclear. CDR3 length: 14 amino acids. In germline, CDR1 is MNHEY, CDR2 SMNVEV (reference sequence). Trimming shortened V by 6 bases and J by 10 bases, and 19 bases separated the two germline ends. In DNA form, the CDR3 reads TGTGCCAGCAGCGCTGCCCTACACGGGGTACCCCAGCATTTT. Translated: CASSAALHGVPQHF.

This clone was seen only once. The chain is built from TRBV6-5 and TRBJ2-5; 8 bases line up with TRBD2. Per the germline V gene, CDR1 is MNHEY and CDR2 is SVGAGI. The CDR3 sequence is 15 residues long. Trimming cost V 4 bases and J 4 bases; bases outside gene matches: 8. The CDR3 DNA is TGTGCCAGCAGTTTAGCGGGATTGAATAGAGAGACCCAGTACTTC. Protein: CASSLAGLNRETQYF.

V is TRBV5-1 and J is TRBJ1-3, with D possibly being TRBD1 (5 bases). Germline loops: CDR1 SGHRS, CDR2 YFSETQ. V lost 7 bases to trimming and J lost 3 bases, with 14 bases between them. CDR3 length: 14 amino acids. CDR3 protein: CASSSGGDGNTIYF. DNA of the CDR3: TGCGCCAGCTCCTCCGGAGGGGATGGAAACACCATATATTTT.

The chain couples TRBV27 to TRBJ2-7, with D perhaps matching TRBD2 (5 bases). From germline, CDR1 is MNHEY and CDR2 SMNVEV (reference sequence). This CDR3 comprises 14 residues. V lost 4 bases and J lost 1, with 11 bases in between. The CDR3 sequence: CASSSTGGSYEQYF. The CDR3 DNA sequence: TGTGCCAGCAGTTCAACTGGAGGATCCTACGAGCAGTACTTC.

Of note for this clone: The junction differs from germline at one of its ends, possibly a read error. The chain links TRBV6-1 to TRBJ2-2, with D possibly TRBD1 on 8 matching bases. Germline CDR1 reads MNHNS; CDR2 reads SASEGT. The CDR3 sequence is 15 residues long. CDR3 sequence reads: CASSEAGQEYGELFF. The CDR3 DNA reads as TGTGCCAGCAGCGAAGCGGGACAGGAGTACGGGGAGCTGTTTTTT.

This clone has just one count. The V gene is TRBV30, the J gene TRBJ2-1, with 9 nucleotides matching TRBD2. V shed 3 bases and J 7 bases; nucleotides not matched to a gene: 10. This CDR3 is 15 amino acids long. The germline V gene encodes CDR1 GTSNPN and CDR2 SVGIG (reference sequence). CDR3: CAWRQSGRTRNEQFF. The CDR3 region has the DNA TGTGCCTGGAGGCAAAGCGGGAGGACCCGGAATGAGCAGTTCTTC.

The chain recombines TRBV5-1 with TRBJ1-2; 8 positions match TRBD1. The trim removed 1 base at V and 3 bases at J, leaving 5 bases unmatched. The CDR3 is made up of 15 amino acids. Germline CDR1 SGHRS, CDR2 YFSETQ. Written as DNA, the CDR3 is TGCGCCAGCAGCTTGCAAGTGACAGGGGACTATGGCTACACCTTC. It codes for CASSLQVTGDYGYTF. Looking up the rest from reference TRBV5-1 and TRBJ1-2 gives the full variable domain: KAGVTQTPRYLIKTRGQQVTLSCSPISGHRSVSWYQQTPGQGLQFLFEYFSETQRNKGNFPGRFSGRQFSNSRSEMNVSTLELGDSALYLCASSLQVTGDYGYTFGSGTRLTVV.

The chain joins TRBV4-3 to TRBJ1-2; 8 bases fit TRBD1. The V and J ends lost 3 bases and 4 bases, in that order; junction bases with no gene match: 10. Germline CDR1 and CDR2: LGHNA and YSLEER. CDR3 size: 16 residues. CDR3 DNA: TGCGCCAGCAGCCACAGGGGGCAGGGGGTCGCCTATGGCTACACCTTC. Protein sequence: CASSHRGQGVAYGYTF.

V gene TRBV6-5 combines with J gene TRBJ2-1; D may be TRBD1 (5 bases). With 0 bases removed from V and 7 bases from J, the gap between germline ends came to 13 bases. The CDR3 sequence is 15 residues long. Germline V gene lookup returns CDR1 MNHEY and CDR2 SVGAGI. The CDR3 sequence: CASSYSRGIGNEQFF. As DNA, the CDR3 is TGTGCCAGCAGTTACTCAAGGGGAATTGGGAATGAGCAGTTCTTC.

This rearrangement joins TRBV5-1 to TRBJ1-1; D is unresolved. Deletions cut 3 bases from V and 10 bases from J, with 10 bases between. This CDR3 is built from 11 residues. From germline, CDR1 is SGHRS and CDR2 YFSETQ. The CDR3 nucleotides read TGCGCCAGCAGCTCCGCGGATCGAGCTTTCTTT. It encodes CASSSADRAFF.

The chain carries TRBV29-1 and TRBJ1-2; D is undetermined. CDR1 and CDR2 from the germline V gene are SQVTM and ANQGSEA. Trimming pared 3 bases from V and 0 bases from J, leaving 11 bases between. The CDR3 consists of 14 residues. CDR3 residues: CSVEGRVANYGYTF. In nucleotides, the CDR3 is TGCAGCGTTGAGGGGAGAGTAGCTAACTATGGCTACACCTTC.

The rearrangement links TRBV21-1 to TRBJ1-2; TRBD1, the table's D call, lacks a check against the DNA. TRBV21-1 is shown as a pseudogene. The CDR3 totals 15 residues. The CDR3 coding sequence is TGTGCCAGCAGCAAAGGGGCAGGGGTCCACTATGGCTACACCTTC. It yields the protein CASSKGAGVHYGYTF.

The CDR3 reads CASSSFPGTERINYGYTF. For the CDR3, the DNA is TGTGCCAGCAGTTCCTTTCCGGGTACGGAACGGATCAACTATGGCTACACCTTC. The chain recombines TRBV28 with TRBJ1-2; D is uncertain. Germline-derived CDR1 and CDR2 are MDHEN and SYDVKM. V lost 4 bases and J lost 2, with 23 bases in between. The CDR3 consists of 18 residues.

J is TRBJ2-1 and V is TRBV5-4, with unresolved D. The CDR3 is made up of 15 amino acids. Germline CDR1 and CDR2: SGHNT and YYREEE (reference sequence). V shed 1 base and J shed 4 bases, with 12 bases lying between them. CDR3 protein: CASSLNGGQYNEQFF. Here the CDR3 DNA reads TGTGCCAGCAGCTTGAACGGTGGGCAGTACAATGAGCAGTTCTTC.

The chain is built from TRBV19 and TRBJ2-4; a weak D match, TRBD2 (7 bases). This CDR3 is 13 amino acids long. CDR1 is LNHDA, CDR2 SQIVND, per germline (reference sequence). With 7 bases removed from V and 9 bases from J, the gap between germline ends came to 16 bases. For the CDR3, the DNA is TGTGCCAGTATGGAGGGAGGGGGAAGCATTCAGTACTTC. Its protein is CASMEGGGSIQYF.

The chain recombines TRBV5-4 with TRBJ2-2, with TRBD1 matching 9 bases. CDR1 and CDR2 from the germline V gene are SGHNT and YYREEE (reference sequence). J gave up 5 bases and V 4 bases, and 6 bases lay outside the gene matches. The CDR3 is 15 residues long. The chain's CDR3 is CASSPGQGLTGELFF. Written as DNA, the CDR3 is TGTGCCAGCAGCCCGGGACAGGGACTGACCGGGGAGCTGTTTTTT.

The rearrangement joins TRBV4-1 to TRBJ2-7, with TRBD2 identical over 14 bases. CDR3 length: 15 amino acids. Germline CDR1 reads MGHRA; CDR2 reads YSYEKL. Trimming cost V 3 bases and J 3 bases; bases outside gene matches: 1. The CDR3 region is CASSHGTSGGYEQYF. The CDR3, as DNA: TGCGCCAGCAGCCACGGGACTAGCGGGGGCTACGAGCAGTACTTC.